These 23 T cell receptor beta chains originate from one sample sequenced in a study of OX40 agonist ivuxolimab in advanced cancers. Sequencing was performed with immunoSEQ multiplex PCR; in TCRdb, only in-frame clones are kept and a portion is missing. The sample lists roughly 54,000 clones; approximately 90% were seen once. The material sequenced was CD4+ or CD8+ T cells sorted from blood, taken in a trial of the OX40 agonist ivuxolimab. The source is an adult with an advanced solid tumor such as melanoma, head and neck, liver or kidney cancer.

The table lists this clone with a count of one. V gene TRBV6-5 combines with J gene TRBJ2-2; D not resolved. CDR1 MNHEY and CDR2 SVGAGI come from the germline V gene. The CDR3 runs 16 residues. V was clipped by 0 bases and J by 1 base, with 9 bases between them. CDR3 loop: CASSYSRKVNTGELFF. The CDR3 nucleotides are TGTGCCAGCAGTTACTCGAGAAAAGTGAACACCGGGGAGCTGTTTTTT.

The rearrangement joins TRBV30 to TRBJ2-3; D is uncertain. This CDR3 is built from 14 residues. CDR1 is GTSNPN, CDR2 SVGIG, per germline (reference sequence). With 1 base removed from V and 6 bases from J, the gap between germline ends came to 14 bases. CDR3 sequence: CAWSGRQSPDTQYF. CDR3 sequence (DNA): TGTGCCTGGAGTGGCCGTCAGAGTCCGGATACGCAGTATTTT.

J is TRBJ1-4 and V is TRBV6-6, with 9 nucleotides matching TRBD1. The CDR3 has 15 residues. Germline V CDR1 and CDR2: MNHNY, SVGAGI (reference sequence). The ends lost 6 bases at V and 10 bases at J; junction bases unmatched: 12. The CDR3 protein is CASRENRGQGRKLFF. The CDR3 DNA reads TGTGCCAGCAGAGAGAACAGGGGGCAGGGGCGAAAACTGTTTTTT.

This clone was counted once. The CDR3 is CASQSGGEGDYEQYF. The DNA of the CDR3 is TGTGCCAGCCAATCCGGGGGGGAAGGGGACTACGAGCAGTACTTC. This chain connects TRBV2 to TRBJ2-7, with 8 bases matching TRBD2. Per the germline V gene, CDR1 is SNHLY and CDR2 is FYNNEI. The CDR3 contains 15 residues. V lost 8 bases, J lost 3 bases, and 12 bases stayed unmatched.

The gene calls are TRBV5-1 and TRBJ1-4; tentative D call: TRBD1 (5 bases). Germline V gene data show CDR1 as SGHRS and CDR2 as YFSETQ. V was shortened by 4 bases and J by 8 bases, with 12 bases between the two germline ends. This CDR3 region has 13 residues. Written as DNA, the CDR3 is TGCGCCAGCAGCCCGGGACTTGGGGAAAAACTGTTTTTT. This sequence encodes CASSPGLGEKLFF.

The CDR3 DNA reads TGCGCCAGCACCCCATGGGCCGGGACAGGGAGCGAGACCCAGTACTTC. This sequence encodes CASTPWAGTGSETQYF. The rearrangement links TRBV5-1 to TRBJ2-5, with 9 bases that match TRBD1. The CDR3 runs to 16 residues. V was clipped by 6 bases and J by 5 bases; unmatched bases: 14. The germline CDR1 and CDR2 sequences are SGHRS and YFSETQ.

The V gene is TRBV7-8, the J gene TRBJ1-2, with D possibly being TRBD1 (5 bases). This CDR3 region has 14 residues. The V end lost 6 bases, the J end lost 2 bases, and 13 bases lay between the germline ends. Germline lookup yields CDR1 SGHVS and CDR2 FQNEAQ. The CDR3 DNA is TGTGCCAGCAGGACGGGGACGTGGAACTATGGCTACACCTTC. Translating gives CASRTGTWNYGYTF.

DNA for the CDR3: TGTGCCAGCTCACCACCATCGGGACAGACTGAAGCTTTCTTT. It specifies CASSPPSGQTEAFF. The chain employs TRBV18 and TRBJ1-1, with 7 bases aligning to TRBD1. V gave up 0 bases and J gave up 5 bases; unmatched junction bases: 3. The CDR3 is made up of 14 amino acids. The germline CDR1 and CDR2 sequences are KGHSH and LQKENI.

V is TRBV15 and J is TRBJ1-4, with D tentatively TRBD1 (6 bases). The germline V and J ends were trimmed by 0 bases and 5 bases, with 13 bases remaining between them. CDR3 length: 16 residues. Germline CDR1 is LNHNV and CDR2 is YYDKDF (reference sequence). In DNA, the CDR3 is TGTGCCACCAGCAGAGATTTGGGAGGGGGGAATGAAAAACTGTTTTTT. This translates into CATSRDLGGGNEKLFF.

The chain links TRBV5-1 to TRBJ2-5; maybe TRBD2 (5 bases). Germline CDR1 reads SGHRS; CDR2 reads YFSETQ. CDR3 length: 14 residues. The V gene lost 6 bases and the J gene lost 5 bases, with 17 bases spanning the gap. The CDR3 sequence is CASIRTPSGETQYF. CDR3 nucleotide sequence: TGCGCCAGCATTAGGACCCCCTCGGGGGAGACCCAGTACTTC.

V gene TRBV6-6 combines with J gene TRBJ1-2; D is ambiguous. This CDR3 has 12 residues. CDR1 and CDR2 (germline): MNHNY, SVGAGI (reference sequence). V lost 5 bases to trimming and J lost 9 bases, with 13 bases between them. CDR3 residues: CASSPSGGSYTF. CDR3 DNA: TGTGCCAGCAGTCCCAGTGGAGGTAGCTACACCTTC.

The chain employs TRBV30 and TRBJ1-3; 7 positions agree with TRBD1. Trimming at V came to 5 bases and at J to 3 bases, leaving 7 bases not matched to a gene. The CDR3 spans 14 residues. CDR1 is GTSNPN, CDR2 SVGIG, per germline (reference sequence). The CDR3: CAWGGQAVGNTIYF. CDR3 sequence (DNA): TGTGCCTGGGGAGGACAGGCCGTTGGAAACACCATATATTTT.

This clone was seen once. The genes are TRBV5-8 and TRBJ2-7; D is ambiguous. The V gene lost 0 bases and the J gene lost 0 bases, with 4 bases spanning the gap. Germline loops: CDR1 SGHTS, CDR2 YDEGEE. The CDR3 has 13 amino acids. CDR3 sequence (DNA): TGTGCCAGCAGCTTGGGGAACTCCTACGAGCAGTACTTC. This sequence encodes CASSLGNSYEQYF.

The chain employs TRBV28 and TRBJ1-2; D ambiguous. CDR1 and CDR2 from the germline V gene are MDHEN and SYDVKM. This CDR3 region has 13 residues. The V end was cut by 4 bases, the J end by 2 bases, with 8 bases between. CDR3 sequence (DNA): TGTGCCAGCAGTTCAGGCAGAAACTATGGCTACACCTTC. As protein: CASSSGRNYGYTF.

A single count supports this clone. The V and J genes are TRBV5-1 and TRBJ2-7, with 10 bases aligning to TRBD1. The ends lost 2 bases at V and 1 base at J; junction bases unmatched: 6. This CDR3 spans 16 amino acids. CDR1 SGHRS and CDR2 YFSETQ come from the germline V gene. CDR3 region: CASSFRPGQGSYEQYF. CDR3 sequence (DNA): TGCGCCAGCAGCTTCCGACCGGGACAGGGGTCCTACGAGCAGTACTTC.

V gene TRBV28 combines with J gene TRBJ2-7, with a possible D match to TRBD1 (6 bases). The V and J ends lost 7 bases and 1 base respectively, with 11 bases between them. The germline CDR1 and CDR2 sequences are MDHEN and SYDVKM. This CDR3 region has 13 residues. The CDR3 loop reads CASTTGQSYEQYF. The CDR3 nucleotides read TGTGCCAGCACAACAGGGCAGTCCTACGAGCAGTACTTC.

CDR3 nucleotide sequence: TGCGCCACCCGGGGGGAGCCAGATACGCAGTATTTT. It translates to CATRGEPDTQYF. The gene calls are TRBV10-1 and TRBJ2-3; 7 bases map to TRBD2. The junction had 5 bases not matched to a gene; V was cut back by 10 bases and J by 4 bases. This CDR3 contains 12 residues. Germline CDR1 WNHNN, CDR2 SYGVQD (reference sequence).

The chain uses TRBV6-1 and TRBJ2-4; D tentatively reads TRBD1 or TRBD2 (5 bases each). The V end was cut by 6 bases, the J end by 2 bases, with 11 bases between. This CDR3 is 14 amino acids long. CDR1 and CDR2 (germline): MNHNS, SASEGT. CDR3 sequence: CASSFRETKNIQYF. The CDR3 DNA reads TGTGCCAGCAGCTTCAGGGAGACCAAAAACATTCAGTACTTC.

This clone was recorded once. CDR3 bases: TGTGCCAGCACCCAGATCGGGGGGGACAGTAATGAGCAGTTCTTC. Its protein product is CASTQIGGDSNEQFF. The chain recombines TRBV6-5 with TRBJ2-1; the D gene is possibly TRBD2 (8 bases). The V gene lost 7 bases and the J gene lost 7 bases, with 20 bases spanning the gap. CDR1 is MNHEY, CDR2 SVGAGI, per germline. This CDR3 contains 15 residues.

This clone was seen just once. The gene calls are TRBV6-9 and TRBJ1-5, with 9 nucleotides matching TRBD1. CDR3 length: 16 amino acids. Trimming removed 1 base from V and 1 base from J; junction bases left unmatched: 2. CDR1 and CDR2 (germline): MNHGY, SVAAGI. The CDR3 DNA reads TGTGCCAGCAGTTATTTGGGACAGGGAAGCAATCAGCCCCAGCATTTT. Amino acids: CASSYLGQGSNQPQHF.

This rearrangement joins TRBV11-2 to TRBJ2-2; 7 bases match TRBD2. Trimming took 11 bases from V and 5 from J; bases not matched to a gene: 11. Germline V gene data show CDR1 as SGHAT and CDR2 as FQNNGV. This CDR3 spans 14 amino acids. This chain's CDR3 is CASNREARTGELFF. The CDR3 nucleotides read TGTGCCTCCAATCGGGAGGCAAGGACCGGGGAGCTGTTTTTT.

V and J are TRBV28 and TRBJ2-3; the D gene is possibly TRBD2 (7 bases). CDR1 and CDR2 (germline): MDHEN, SYDVKM. This CDR3 has 15 amino acids. The germline V and J ends were trimmed by 6 bases and 1 base, with 14 bases remaining between them. The CDR3 loop reads CASRPEGGGTDTQYF. The CDR3, as DNA: TGTGCCAGCAGACCGGAGGGGGGGGGCACAGATACGCAGTATTTT.

The chain recombines TRBV6-5 with TRBJ2-5; no definite D call. Looked up from germline, CDR1 is MNHEY and CDR2 is SVGAGI. V was cut by 6 bases and J by 1 base, with 9 bases left in between. This CDR3 spans 13 amino acids. DNA for the CDR3: TGTGCCAGCAGAGTACAGATCCAAGAGACCCAGTACTTC. It encodes CASRVQIQETQYF.